This TCR beta chain was observed in a study of regulatory T cells in long-lasting Graves disease. Time point: newly diagnosed GD, antithyroid drugs for less than 3 months. Construction of the TCR library relied on RNA isolated from PBMCs. An endocrinology unit in Xi'an, China, supplied the patients. Arm-PCR of CDR3 regions and iRepertoire HTBI primers were the basis on which TCR beta libraries were built. Each CDR3 protein is one row after TCRdb ran MiXCR on the multiplex PCR reads. Of fewer than 550,000 distinct CDR3 sequences in the sample, about 16% are singletons; the top ten hold 20% to 25%. This clonotype was detected ten times or more. The length of the CDR3 is 14 residues. Trimming left V 0 bases short and J 2 bases short, with 5 bases between. Germline V gene data show CDR1 as ENHRY and CDR2 as SYGVKD. The same data also contributed to another study, on T cells in Graves' hyperthyroidism and ophthalmopathy. As that report states: A set of HTBI primers served as the primers for a first-round RT-PCR of the TCR CDR3.

The rearrangement uses TRBV10-3 and TRBJ1-5, with no clear D. The source was peripheral blood mononuclear cells (PBMCs), collected at new diagnosis, from a patient treated with antithyroid drugs. The origin of this receptor is a woman aged 18-29 years with Graves disease. The CDR3 sequence is CAISESPRNQPQHF. CDR3 DNA sequence: TGTGCCATCAGTGAGTCGCCGCGCAATCAGCCCCAGCATTTT.